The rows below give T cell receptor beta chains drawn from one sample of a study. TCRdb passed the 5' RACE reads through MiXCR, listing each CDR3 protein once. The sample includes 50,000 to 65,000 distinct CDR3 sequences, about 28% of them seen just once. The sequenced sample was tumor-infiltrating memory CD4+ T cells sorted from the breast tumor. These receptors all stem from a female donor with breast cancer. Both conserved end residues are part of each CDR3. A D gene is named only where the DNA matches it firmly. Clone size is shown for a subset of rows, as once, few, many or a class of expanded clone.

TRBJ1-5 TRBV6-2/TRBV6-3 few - TGTGCCAGCACCTCGGGGGGGGCTCGGGATCAGCCCCAGCATTTT CASTSGGARDQPQHF
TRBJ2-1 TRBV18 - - TGTGCCAGCTCATCCGACAACGGCAGATCTCAGTTCTTC CASSSDNGRSQFF
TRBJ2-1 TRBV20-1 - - TGCAGTGCTAGAGATCAGGGCGGGACTTCCTACAATGAGCAGTTCTTC CSARDQGGTSYNEQFF
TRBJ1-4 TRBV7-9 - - TGTGCCAGCAGCTTAGCTGACGGCGAAAAACTGTTTTTT CASSLADGEKLFF
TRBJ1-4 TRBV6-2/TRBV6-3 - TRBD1 TGTGCCAGCTTTCCAGCGACAGGGAAGGAAAAACTGTTTTTT CASFPATGKEKLFF
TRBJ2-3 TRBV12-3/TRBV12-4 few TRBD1 TGTGCCAGCAGACCCCGGACAGGGCCGAGCACAGATACGCAGTATTTT CASRPRTGPSTDTQYF
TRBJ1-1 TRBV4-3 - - TGCGCCAGCAGCCCAGGCCGGGGGAACACTGAAGCTTTCTTT CASSPGRGNTEAFF
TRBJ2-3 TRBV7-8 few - TGTGCCAGCAGCCGCCGGGCAGGGGCTTCGGCAGATACGCAGTATTTT CASSRRAGASADTQYF
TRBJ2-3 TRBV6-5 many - TGTGCCAGCAGTTACTCTCGTTCGACAGATACGCAGTATTTT CASSYSRSTDTQYF
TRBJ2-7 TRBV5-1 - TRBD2 TGCGCCAGCAGCTTAAGCGGGAGTTGGGACGAGCAGTACTTC CASSLSGSWDEQYF
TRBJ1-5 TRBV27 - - TGTGCCAGCAGTCTACCTAATCAGCCCCAGCATTTT CASSLPNQPQHF
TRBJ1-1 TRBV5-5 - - TGTGCCAGCAGCTTGTTCCGCGCGGAGAACACTGAAGCTTTCTTT CASSLFRAENTEAFF
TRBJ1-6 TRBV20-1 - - TGCAGTGCTAGAGATTTCGACAGAGGCTCCTATAATTCACCCCTCCACTTT CSARDFDRGSYNSPLHF
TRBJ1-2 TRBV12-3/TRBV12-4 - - TGTGCCAGCAGCCCGGGGGCAGGGACCTATGGCTACACCTTC CASSPGAGTYGYTF
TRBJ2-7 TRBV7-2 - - TGTGCCAGCAGCTTATCCGGACAGACGTACGAGCAGTACTTC CASSLSGQTYEQYF
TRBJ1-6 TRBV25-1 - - TGTGCCAGCAGTGAATTCGGGGGAGGAGGTTCACCCCTCCACTTT CASSEFGGGGSPLHF
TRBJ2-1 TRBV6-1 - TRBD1 TGTGCCAGCAGTGTAGGACAGGGCTCCTACAATGAGCAGTTCTTC CASSVGQGSYNEQFF
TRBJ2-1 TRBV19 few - TGTGCCAGTAGGGGGGGCGGGAATGAGCAGTTCTTC CASRGGGNEQFF
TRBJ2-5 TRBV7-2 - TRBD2 TGTGCCAGCAGCTTAGTGGCGGGGGACCCATCGGGGACCCAGTACTTC CASSLVAGDPSGTQYF
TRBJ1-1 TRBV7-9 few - TGTGCCAGCAGCTTAGGAAACAAGAACACTGAAGCTTTCTTT CASSLGNKNTEAFF
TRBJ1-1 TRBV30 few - TGTGCCTGGACCGGGTTTGGGAGTGAAGCTTTCTTT CAWTGFGSEAFF
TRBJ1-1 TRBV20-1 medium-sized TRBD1 TGCAGTGCTATGAAGACAGGGTCAAACACTGAAGCTTTCTTT CSAMKTGSNTEAFF
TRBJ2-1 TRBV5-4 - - TGTGCCAGCAGCTTGGGAGGGGGGCTGAGTAGCTCCTACAATGAGCAGTTCTTC CASSLGGGLSSSYNEQFF
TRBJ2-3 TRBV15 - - TGTGTCACCAGCAGAGGCTCGGGCCTCAGGGATACGCAGTATTTT CVTSRGSGLRDTQYF
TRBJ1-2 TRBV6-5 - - TGTGCCAGCAGCCGACGGACCACTAACTCCAACTATGGCTACACCTTC CASSRRTTNSNYGYTF
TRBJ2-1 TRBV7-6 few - TGTGCCAGCAGCTCTCAGGGGTACAATGAGCAGTTCTTC CASSSQGYNEQFF
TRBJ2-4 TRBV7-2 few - TGTGCCAGCAGCGCCACAGGGGGGGCCAACATTCAGTACTTC CASSATGGANIQYF
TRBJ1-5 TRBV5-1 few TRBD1 TGCGCCAGCAGCCCGCAGGGGGGCGGCAATCAGCCCCAGCATTTT CASSPQGGGNQPQHF
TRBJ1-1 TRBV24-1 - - TGTGCCACCAGTTCCGGACGGGGGAGCGGAGCTTTCTTT CATSSGRGSGAFF
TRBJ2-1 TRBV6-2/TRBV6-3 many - TGTGCCAGCAGTCGCCACGGCGGGGAATACAATGAGCAGTTCTTC CASSRHGGEYNEQFF
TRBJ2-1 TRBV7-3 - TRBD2 TGTGCCAGCAGCTTCTCCGGGACTAGCGCGAACAATGAGCAGTTCTTC CASSFSGTSANNEQFF
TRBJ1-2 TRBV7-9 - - TGTGCCAGCAGCCGCCGACCCGGGGTTAATGGCTACACCTTC CASSRRPGVNGYTF
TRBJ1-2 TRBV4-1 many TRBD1 TGCGCCAGCAGCCAGCTAACAGGGGATAACTATGGCTACACCTTC CASSQLTGDNYGYTF
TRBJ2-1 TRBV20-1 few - TGCAGTGCTACAAGGAGCTCCTACAATGAGCAGTTCTTC CSATRSSYNEQFF
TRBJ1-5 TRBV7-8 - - TGTGCCAGCAGCTTAAGTTCAGGGAGCAATCAGCCCCAGCATTTT CASSLSSGSNQPQHF
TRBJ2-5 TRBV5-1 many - TGCGCCAGCAGCTTGCGGGGGATAGTACAAGAGACCCAGTACTTC CASSLRGIVQETQYF
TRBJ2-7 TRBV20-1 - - TGCAGTGCTAGTCTAGAGGACGAGCAGTACTTC CSASLEDEQYF
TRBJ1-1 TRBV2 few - TGTGCCAGCAAGACTGGAGTGAACACTGAAGCTTTCTTT CASKTGVNTEAFF
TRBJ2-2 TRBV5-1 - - TGCGCCAGCAGCTTGGAATCGTTTAACACCGGGGAGCTGTTTTTT CASSLESFNTGELFF
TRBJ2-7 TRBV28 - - TGTGCCAGCAGTTCCGTTGAGGAAGAGCAGTACTTC CASSSVEEEQYF
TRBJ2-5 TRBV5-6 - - TGTGCCAGCAGCTTGGTGCAGACACAAGAGACCCAGTACTTC CASSLVQTQETQYF
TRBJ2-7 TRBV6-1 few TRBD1 TGTGCCAGCAGTAAGGGACAGTCCTCCTACGAGCAGTACTTC CASSKGQSSYEQYF
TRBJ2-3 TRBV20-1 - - TGCAGTGCTAGACCGCCCTTCGGGCAGTATTTT CSARPPFGQYF
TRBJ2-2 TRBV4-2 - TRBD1 TGTGCCAGCAGCCGACCGGGACAGGGGGCCCCTGGCACCGGGGAGCTGTTTTTT CASSRPGQGAPGTGELFF
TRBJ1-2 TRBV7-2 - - TGTGCCAGCAGCTTACATACCGACGGCCCCTATGGCTACACCTTC CASSLHTDGPYGYTF